The 9 T cell receptor beta chains below come from one sample, sequenced in a study of T cells in Graves' hyperthyroidism and ophthalmopathy. TCR beta CDR3 regions were amplified from RNA transcripts. HTBI primers were used for first-round RT-PCR of the TCR CDR3. TCRdb re-analysed the multiplex PCR reads in MiXCR, keeping a single row per CDR3 protein. Of 610,000 or so distinct CDR3 sequences in the sample, around 46% were seen once. What was sequenced was peripheral blood or thyroid tissue (not recorded which). The receptors stem from a woman in her late teens or twenties with Graves' hyperthyroidism.

The chain couples TRBV10-3 to TRBJ2-7; tentatively, D is TRBD2 (6 bases). The ends were cut back, 0 bases at V and 9 bases at J, with 15 bases in the middle. In germline, CDR1 is ENHRY, CDR2 SYGVKD. This CDR3 is 14 amino acids long. CDR3 nucleotide sequence: TGTGCCATCAGTGAGTCCGGCGGAGGGGCAGGGCAGTACTTC. As protein: CAISESGGGAGQYF.

The count of this clonotype is one. V and J are TRBV11-3 and TRBJ2-7; tentative D call: TRBD1 (6 bases). Looked up from germline, CDR1 is SGHNT and CDR2 is YENEEA. The CDR3 consists of 14 residues. V was trimmed by 0 bases and J by 3 bases, leaving 9 bases between them. In DNA form, the CDR3 reads TGTGCCAGCAGCTTAGAGGGCAGGGGCTACGAGCAGTACTTC. Translated, it gives CASSLEGRGYEQYF.

The gene calls are TRBV20-1 and TRBJ2-3, with D perhaps matching TRBD1 or TRBD2 (6 bases each). Germline V gene data show CDR1 as DFQATT and CDR2 as SNEGSKA (reference sequence). Trimming took off 3 bases at V and 5 bases at J, with 12 bases between the two ends. The CDR3 is 13 amino acids. The CDR3 loop is CSASRGTLDTQYF. DNA for the CDR3: TGCAGTGCTAGTCGCGGGACACTAGATACGCAGTATTTT.

This clonotype has ten or more counts. This chain joins TRBV2 and TRBJ1-4; 7 bases are shared with TRBD1. V lost 6 bases, J lost 7 bases, and 8 bases stayed unmatched. Germline CDR1 and CDR2: SNHLY and FYNNEI. The CDR3 spans 14 residues. As DNA, the CDR3 is TGTGCCAGCAGCCGACAGGGCGGGACTGAAAAACTGTTTTTT. Translation: CASSRQGGTEKLFF.

This clonotype was counted ten times or more. The V call is TRBV7-9, the J call TRBJ1-5; tentatively, D is TRBD1 (5 bases). CDR3 size: 12 residues. Looked up from germline, CDR1 is SEHNR and CDR2 is FQNEAQ (reference sequence). Trimming left V 5 bases short and J 7 bases short, with 9 bases between. The chain's CDR3 is CASSLGQQPQHF. The CDR3 nucleotides read TGTGCCAGCAGCCTAGGACAACAGCCCCAGCATTTT.

This chain links TRBV7-9 with TRBJ2-5; no firm D call. Germline assignment: CDR1 SEHNR and CDR2 FQNEAQ (reference sequence). Trimming removed 0 bases from V and 9 bases from J, with 11 bases in between. CDR3 length: 13 residues. CDR3 region: CASSLAGNQPQYF. The DNA of the CDR3 is TGTGCCAGCAGCTTAGCGGGGAATCAGCCCCAGTACTTC.

This clonotype was counted ten times or more. The chain couples TRBV5-6 to TRBJ1-1, with D unclear. V gave up 0 bases and J gave up 4 bases, with 10 bases separating them. Germline CDR1 SGHDT, CDR2 YYEEEE. The CDR3 has 14 amino acids. The CDR3 DNA follows: TGTGCCAGCAGCTTGGCTGGGGTGGGCACTGAAGCTTTCTTT. Translation: CASSLAGVGTEAFF.

The V call is TRBV20-1, the J call TRBJ1-4; 8 nucleotides line up with TRBD1. The DNA end is more similar to TRBJ2-3, so the J call may be wrong. Germline lookup yields CDR1 DFQATT and CDR2 SNEGSKA (reference sequence). The CDR3 has 14 amino acids. CDR3 nucleotide sequence: TGCAGTGCTAGAGCAGGGGGCAGGTCAGATACGCAGTATTTT. Residues: CSARAGGRSDTQYF.

The V call is TRBV30, the J call TRBJ2-6; 7 bases line up with TRBD1. After removal of 2 bases from V and 5 bases from J, the junction contained 3 bases not matched to a gene. The CDR3 loop spans 14 amino acids. Germline V lookup: CDR1 GTSNPN, CDR2 SVGIG (reference sequence). The CDR3 loop is CAWSPGQWANVLTF. The DNA for the CDR3 is TGTGCCTGGAGTCCGGGACAGTGGGCCAACGTCCTGACTTTC.